These 16 T cell receptor beta chains originate from one sample sequenced in a study of T cell changes during pregnancy in multiple sclerosis. Libraries were prepared by immunoSEQ multiplex PCR; TCRdb keeps only in-frame clonotypes and omits some of them. The sample holds about 47,000 clones, approximately 90% seen once. The material was CD8+ T cells from peripheral blood mononuclear cells, obtained in the second trimester of pregnancy. These TCRs come from a female donor with multiple sclerosis, enrolled in a pregnancy study.

The genes are TRBV7-9 and TRBJ2-3, with D tentatively TRBD2 (5 bases). The germline V and J ends were trimmed by 5 bases and 2 bases, with 20 bases remaining between them. CDR3 length: 17 amino acids. Germline V gene lookup returns CDR1 SEHNR and CDR2 FQNEAQ (reference sequence). CDR3 DNA: TGTGCCAGCAGCCCCACGTCCCTAGCCGGTATCACAGATACGCAGTATTTT. It translates to CASSPTSLAGITDTQYF.

With regard to this clone: One end of the junction varies from germline; a read error may be responsible. V gene TRBV5-4 combines with J gene TRBJ1-2; D gene ambiguous. CDR3 length: 13 amino acids. The germline V gene encodes CDR1 SGHNT and CDR2 YYREEE (reference sequence). The CDR3 nucleotides are TGTGCCAGCACTACGGGAGCGCTCTATGACTACACCTTC. Translating gives CASTTGALYDYTF.

The V gene is TRBV5-4, the J gene TRBJ2-1, with 9 bases identical to TRBD2. Germline trimming cut 0 bases from V and 5 bases from J; bases unmatched to any gene: 3. The length of the CDR3 is 15 residues. In germline, CDR1 is SGHNT, CDR2 YYREEE (reference sequence). CDR3 amino acids: CASSLAAGGNNEQFF. The CDR3 DNA sequence: TGTGCCAGCAGCTTGGCAGCGGGAGGAAACAATGAGCAGTTCTTC.

The chain carries TRBV10-3 and TRBJ2-2, with D possibly matching TRBD2 (6 bases). With 4 bases removed from V and 3 bases from J, the gap between germline ends came to 9 bases. The CDR3 has 14 residues. Germline CDR1 is ENHRY and CDR2 is SYGVKD. The CDR3 coding sequence is TGTGCCATCAGTGTAGGAGGGGACACCGGGGAGCTGTTTTTT. Translated, it gives CAISVGGDTGELFF.

The CDR3 DNA is TGTGCCAGCTTTAGCGGGGGCACAGATACGCAGTATTTT. This gives the protein CASFSGGTDTQYF. This chain connects TRBV18 to TRBJ2-3; 8 positions match TRBD2. Trimming took 7 bases from V and 1 from J; bases not matched to a gene: 1. The CDR3 extends over 13 amino acids. In germline, CDR1 is KGHSH, CDR2 LQKENI.

This chain joins TRBV6-4 and TRBJ1-3; 7 bases fit TRBD1. The CDR3 has 20 residues. Unmatched junction bases numbered 20, after V lost 6 bases and J lost 0 bases. Germline lookup yields CDR1 MRHNA and CDR2 SNTAGT. The CDR3: CASRNMTGLGGGSSGNTIYF. CDR3 DNA sequence: TGTGCCAGCAGGAATATGACAGGGCTCGGAGGTGGATCCTCTGGAAACACCATATATTTT.

A few counts support this clone. The chain has TRBV9 and TRBJ2-1, with 9 bases aligning to TRBD1. V lost 0 bases, J lost 5 bases, and 3 bases stayed unmatched. The CDR3 has 15 amino acids. CDR1 is SGDLS and CDR2 is YYNGEE in the germline V gene. The CDR3 sequence is CASSVGGTGNNEQFF. In DNA, the CDR3 is TGTGCCAGCAGCGTAGGGGGGACAGGGAACAATGAGCAGTTCTTC.

This chain connects TRBV27 to TRBJ1-1, with D possibly TRBD1 on 5 matching bases. The CDR3 is 15 amino acids. In germline, CDR1 is MNHEY, CDR2 SMNVEV (reference sequence). Trimming stripped 3 bases from V and 3 bases from J, with 14 bases between. The CDR3 region is CASSLQSGFYTEAFF. The CDR3 coding sequence is TGTGCCAGCAGTTTGCAATCAGGGTTTTACACTGAAGCTTTCTTT.

This clone was observed a handful of times. The rearrangement uses TRBV28 and TRBJ2-1; unclear D gene. There are 15 residues in the CDR3. Looked up from germline, CDR1 is MDHEN and CDR2 is SYDVKM. Trimming removed 6 bases at V and 0 bases at J, with 12 bases between. This chain's CDR3 is CASSFGGSSYNEQFF. The DNA of the CDR3 is TGTGCCAGCAGCTTTGGTGGTAGCTCCTACAATGAGCAGTTCTTC.

The genes are TRBV7-7 and TRBJ2-1, with TRBD1 as a possible D gene (6 bases). The germline CDR1 and CDR2 sequences are SSHAT and FNYEAQ (reference sequence). Trimming shortened V by 6 bases and J by 3 bases, and 9 bases separated the two germline ends. The length of the CDR3 is 13 residues. DNA of the CDR3: TGTGCCAGCAGTCCCAGGGGCTACAATGAGCAGTTCTTC. It translates to CASSPRGYNEQFF.

This chain connects TRBV6-1 to TRBJ2-7; possibly TRBD1 for D (6 bases). The CDR3 totals 16 residues. Trimming pared 0 bases from V and 1 base from J, leaving 13 bases between. Per germline, CDR1 MNHNS and CDR2 SASEGT. CDR3 in amino acids: CASSEASGVGSYEQYF. The DNA of the CDR3 is TGTGCCAGCAGTGAAGCGTCAGGGGTAGGGTCCTACGAGCAGTACTTC.

This chain connects TRBV6-5 to TRBJ1-2; D uncertain. The CDR3 runs 13 residues. Germline V gene lookup returns CDR1 MNHEY and CDR2 SVGAGI. The V and J ends lost 3 bases and 4 bases respectively, with 9 bases between them. CDR3 protein: CASSYNKIYGYTF. The CDR3 nucleotides are TGTGCCAGCAGTTATAACAAAATCTATGGCTACACCTTC.

This chain links TRBV11-2 with TRBJ2-1; the D gene is possibly TRBD1 (7 bases). This CDR3 has 15 amino acids. The germline gives CDR1 SGHAT, CDR2 FQNNGV. Between the trimmed V and J ends, which lost 8 bases and 7 bases, there was a span of 21 bases. The CDR3 nucleotides are TGTGCCAGCCTTAAAACCCAGGGGGGAACGAATGAGCAGTTCTTC. This encodes CASLKTQGGTNEQFF. Full variable domain (remainder filled in from reference TRBV11-2 and TRBJ2-1): EAGVAQSPRYKIIEKRQSVAFWCNPISGHATLYWYQQILGQGPKLLIQFQNNGVVDDSQLPKDRFSAERLKGVDSTLKIQPAKLEDSAVYLCASLKTQGGTNEQFFGPGTRLTVL.

This chain connects TRBV30 to TRBJ1-4; 8 bases are shared with TRBD1. Trimming cost V 0 bases and J 8 bases; bases outside gene matches: 2. This CDR3 has 13 residues. Germline CDR1 GTSNPN, CDR2 SVGIG (reference sequence). The CDR3 protein is CAWSVQGGEKLFF. CDR3 DNA sequence: TGTGCCTGGAGTGTACAGGGGGGAGAAAAACTGTTTTTT. Drawing the rest from reference TRBV30 and TRBJ1-4, the complete variable domain is SQTIHQWPATLVQPVGSPLSLECTVEGTSNPNLYWYRQAAGRGLQLLFYSVGIGQISSEVPQNLSASRPQDRQFILSSKKLLLSDSGFYLCAWSVQGGEKLFFGSGTQLSVL.

The chain combines TRBV5-4 with TRBJ1-1; tentative D call: TRBD1 (5 bases). Germline CDR1 reads SGHNT; CDR2 reads YYREEE (reference sequence). The CDR3 is 14 amino acids. V lost 4 bases to trimming and J lost 3 bases, with 13 bases between them. Here the CDR3 reads CASSQSPGDTEAFF. The CDR3 nucleotides are TGTGCCAGCAGCCAGTCCCCGGGGGACACTGAAGCTTTCTTT.

V is TRBV27 and J is TRBJ2-1; weak D call: TRBD1 (7 bases). The CDR3 consists of 14 residues. Trimming stripped 3 bases from V and 8 bases from J, with 14 bases between. Per germline, CDR1 MNHEY and CDR2 SMNVEV (reference sequence). The CDR3 DNA reads as TGTGCCAGCAGTTTTATCCAGGGGGGCGATGAGCAGTTCTTC. Residues: CASSFIQGGDEQFF.